The 5 T cell receptor beta chains in this list originate from one sample, sequenced in a study of shared clonotypes between healthy human individuals. Repertoires were generated with immunoSEQ multiplex PCR, while TCRdb's copy carries only in-frame clones and drops some. Of about 980,000 clones in the sample, over 75% were seen once. The material sequenced was memory CD4+ T cells sorted from blood. Subset specified: CD45RA-negative fraction. The source is a man aged 18 to 29 in good health.

The V and J genes are TRBV5-5 and TRBJ2-2; 7 positions agree with TRBD1. Germline loops: CDR1 SGHKS, CDR2 YYEKEE (reference sequence). V gave up 4 bases and J gave up 1 base; unmatched junction bases: 10. The CDR3 sequence is 17 residues long. CDR3 region: CASSRTGTALNTGELFF. In nucleotides, the CDR3 is TGTGCCAGCAGCCGAACCGGGACAGCTTTGAACACCGGGGAGCTGTTTTTT.

This chain joins TRBV6-5 and TRBJ2-7, with D possibly being TRBD2 (6 bases). V lost 6 bases, J lost 1 base, and 13 bases lay in between. The CDR3 totals 14 residues. Germline loops: CDR1 MNHEY, CDR2 SVGAGI. In DNA, the CDR3 is TGTGCCAGCAGACACGACGGGACTTCCTACGAGCAGTACTTC. As protein: CASRHDGTSYEQYF.

The J gene is TRBJ1-6, the V gene TRBV2, with TRBD1 matching 9 bases. Looked up from germline, CDR1 is SNHLY and CDR2 is FYNNEI. Trimming took 6 bases from V and 7 from J; bases not matched to a gene: 7. This CDR3 has 15 amino acids. The CDR3 spells CASRGQGNQNSPLHF. CDR3 coding DNA: TGTGCCAGCAGAGGACAGGGGAATCAAAATTCACCCCTCCACTTT. The whole variable domain, filled in from reference TRBV2 and TRBJ1-6, reads EPEVTQTPSHQVTQMGQEVILRCVPISNHLYFYWYRQILGQKVEFLVSFYNNEISEKSEIFDDQFSVERPDGSNFTLKIRSTKLEDSAMYFCASRGQGNQNSPLHFGNGTRLTVT.

This chain joins TRBV5-1 and TRBJ2-5; D is unclear. Germline V lookup: CDR1 SGHRS, CDR2 YFSETQ. The V and J ends lost 0 bases and 5 bases respectively, with 11 bases between them. The CDR3 loop spans 14 amino acids. Here the CDR3 reads CASSLGGSMETQYF. In DNA form, the CDR3 reads TGCGCCAGCAGCTTGGGTGGGTCGATGGAGACCCAGTACTTC.

The gene calls are TRBV5-6 and TRBJ2-7, with D unresolved. Germline lookup yields CDR1 SGHDT and CDR2 YYEEEE. V lost 0 bases and J lost 4, with 5 bases in between. The CDR3 is 12 residues long. The CDR3 DNA reads TGTGCCAGCAGCTTGGCAGAATACGAGCAGTACTTC. This gives the protein CASSLAEYEQYF.